This T cell receptor (beta chain) was identified in a study of T cell changes during pregnancy in multiple sclerosis. The germline V gene encodes CDR1 SGHTA and CDR2 FQGNSA. The CDR3 spans 15 residues. Losses at the gene ends were 2 bases for V and 7 bases for J; bases not matched to a gene: 4. Generated by immunoSEQ multiplex PCR, the TCRdb table keeps only in-frame clones and is missing some. The table lists under 70,000 clones, approximately 90% of them singletons, with roughly 0.76% in the top ten. The genes are TRBV7-2 and TRBJ2-1, with 11 nucleotides matching TRBD1. The clonotype originates from a female donor with multiple sclerosis, enrolled in a pregnancy study. The specimen comprised CD4+ T cells from peripheral blood mononuclear cells, sampled in the first trimester of pregnancy. Here the CDR3 DNA reads TGTGCCAGCAGCTTACCCGGGACAGGGGGGAATGAGCAGTTCTTC. Residues: CASSLPGTGGNEQFF.